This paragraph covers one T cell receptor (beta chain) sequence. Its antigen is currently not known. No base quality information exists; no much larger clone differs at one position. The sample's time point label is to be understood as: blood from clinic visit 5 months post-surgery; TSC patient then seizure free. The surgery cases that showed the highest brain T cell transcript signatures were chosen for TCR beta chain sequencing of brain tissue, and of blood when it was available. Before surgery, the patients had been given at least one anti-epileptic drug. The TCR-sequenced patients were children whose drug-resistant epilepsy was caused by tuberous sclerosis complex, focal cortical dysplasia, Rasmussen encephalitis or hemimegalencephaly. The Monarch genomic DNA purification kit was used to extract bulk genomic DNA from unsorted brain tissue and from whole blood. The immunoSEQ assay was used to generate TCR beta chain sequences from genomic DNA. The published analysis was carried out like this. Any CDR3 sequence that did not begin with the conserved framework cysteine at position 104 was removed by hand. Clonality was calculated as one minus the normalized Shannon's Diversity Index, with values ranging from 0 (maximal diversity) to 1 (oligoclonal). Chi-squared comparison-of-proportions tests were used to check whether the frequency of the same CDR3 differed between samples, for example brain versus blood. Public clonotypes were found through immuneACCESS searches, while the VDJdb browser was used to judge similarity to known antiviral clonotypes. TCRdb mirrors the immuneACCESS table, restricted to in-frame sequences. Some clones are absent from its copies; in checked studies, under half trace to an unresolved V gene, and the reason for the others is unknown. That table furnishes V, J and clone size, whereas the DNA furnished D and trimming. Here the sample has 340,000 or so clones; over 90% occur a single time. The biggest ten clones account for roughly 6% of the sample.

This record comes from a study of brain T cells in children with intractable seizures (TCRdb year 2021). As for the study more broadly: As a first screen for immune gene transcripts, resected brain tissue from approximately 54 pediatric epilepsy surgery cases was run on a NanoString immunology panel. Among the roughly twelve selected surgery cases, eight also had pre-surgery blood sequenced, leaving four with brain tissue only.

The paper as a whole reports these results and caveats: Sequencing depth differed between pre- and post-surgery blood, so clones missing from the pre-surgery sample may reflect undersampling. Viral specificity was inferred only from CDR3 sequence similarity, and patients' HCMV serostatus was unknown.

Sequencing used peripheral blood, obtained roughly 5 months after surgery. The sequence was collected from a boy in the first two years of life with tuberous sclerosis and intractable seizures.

The CDR3 region: CASSLWTSGYAYNEQFF. The nucleotides read TGTGCCAGCAGCTTATGGACTAGCGGGTATGCCTACAATGAGCAGTTCTTC. The chain was built from TRBV7-8 and TRBJ2-1, with TRBD2 identical over 11 junction bases. Unmatched junction bases come to 5, with V trimmed by 2 bases and J by 2 bases. The CDR3 numbers 17 residues from cysteine through phenylalanine. The entry retains the CDR3 DNA only, 51 bases that are in frame from base 1. The germline V gene supplies CDR1 SGHVS and CDR2 FQNEAQ.